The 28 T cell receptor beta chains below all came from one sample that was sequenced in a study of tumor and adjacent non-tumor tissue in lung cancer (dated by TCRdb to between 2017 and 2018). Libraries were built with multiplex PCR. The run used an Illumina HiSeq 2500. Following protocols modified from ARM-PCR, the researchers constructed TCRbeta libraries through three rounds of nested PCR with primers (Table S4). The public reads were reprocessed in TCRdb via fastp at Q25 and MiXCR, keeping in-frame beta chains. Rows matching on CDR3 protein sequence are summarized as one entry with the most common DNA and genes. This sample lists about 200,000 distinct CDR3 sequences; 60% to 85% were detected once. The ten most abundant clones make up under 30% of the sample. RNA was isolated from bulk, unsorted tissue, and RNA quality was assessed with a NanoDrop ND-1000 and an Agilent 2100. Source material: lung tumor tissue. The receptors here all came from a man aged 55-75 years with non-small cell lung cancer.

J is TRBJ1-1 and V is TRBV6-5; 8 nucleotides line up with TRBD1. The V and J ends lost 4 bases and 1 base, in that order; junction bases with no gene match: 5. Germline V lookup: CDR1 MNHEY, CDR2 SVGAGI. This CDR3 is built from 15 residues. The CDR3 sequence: CASSSQDRANTEAFF. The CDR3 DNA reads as TGTGCCAGCAGTTCTCAGGACAGGGCGAACACTGAAGCTTTCTTT.

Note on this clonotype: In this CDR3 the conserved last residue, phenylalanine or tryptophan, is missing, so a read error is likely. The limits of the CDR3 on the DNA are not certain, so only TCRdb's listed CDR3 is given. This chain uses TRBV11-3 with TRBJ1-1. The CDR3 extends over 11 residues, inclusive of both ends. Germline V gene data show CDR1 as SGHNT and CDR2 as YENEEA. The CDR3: CASSSDTEASY.

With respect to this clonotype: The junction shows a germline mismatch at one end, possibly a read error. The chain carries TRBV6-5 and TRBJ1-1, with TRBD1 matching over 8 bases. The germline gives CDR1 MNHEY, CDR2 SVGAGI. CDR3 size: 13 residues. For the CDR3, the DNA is TGTGCCAGCAGAGTTGACAGGGGCACTGAAACTTTCTTT. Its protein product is CASRVDRGTETFF.

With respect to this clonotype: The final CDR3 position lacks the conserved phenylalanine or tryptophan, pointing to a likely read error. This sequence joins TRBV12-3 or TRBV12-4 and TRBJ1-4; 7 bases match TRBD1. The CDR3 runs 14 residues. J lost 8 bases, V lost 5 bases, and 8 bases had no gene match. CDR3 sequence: CASSNRQGGEKLFL. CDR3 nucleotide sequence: TGTGCCAGCAGTAACCGACAGGGAGGAGAAAAACTGTTTCTT.

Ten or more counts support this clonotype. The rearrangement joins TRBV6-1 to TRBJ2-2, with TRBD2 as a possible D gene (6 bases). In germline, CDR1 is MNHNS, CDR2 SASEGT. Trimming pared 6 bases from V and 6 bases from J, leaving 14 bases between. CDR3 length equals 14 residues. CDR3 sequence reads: CASSRDWGSGELFF. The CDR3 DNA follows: TGTGCCAGCAGCCGGGACTGGGGATCCGGGGAGCTGTTTTTT.

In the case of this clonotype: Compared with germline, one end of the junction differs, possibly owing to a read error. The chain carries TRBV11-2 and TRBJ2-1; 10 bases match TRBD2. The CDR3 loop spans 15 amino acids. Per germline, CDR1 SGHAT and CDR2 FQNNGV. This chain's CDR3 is CASSLERGGSSEYFF. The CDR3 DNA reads TGTGCCAGCAGTTTAGAGCGGGGGGGCTCCAGTGAGTACTTCTTC.

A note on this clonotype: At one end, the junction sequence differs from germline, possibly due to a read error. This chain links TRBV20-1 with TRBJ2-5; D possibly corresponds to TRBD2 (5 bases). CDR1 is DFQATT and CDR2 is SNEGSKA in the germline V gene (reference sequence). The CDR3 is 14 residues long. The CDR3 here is CSTRSLTRTETQYF. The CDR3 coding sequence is TGCAGTACTAGGTCCCTAACTAGAACGGAGACCCAGTACTTC.

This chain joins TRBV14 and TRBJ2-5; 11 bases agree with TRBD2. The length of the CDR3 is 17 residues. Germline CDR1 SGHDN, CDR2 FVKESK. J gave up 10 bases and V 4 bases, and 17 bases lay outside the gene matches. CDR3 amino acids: CASSPLVPSGGRKIQYF. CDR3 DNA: TGTGCCAGCAGCCCCCTGGTGCCTAGCGGGGGGAGAAAGATCCAGTACTTC.

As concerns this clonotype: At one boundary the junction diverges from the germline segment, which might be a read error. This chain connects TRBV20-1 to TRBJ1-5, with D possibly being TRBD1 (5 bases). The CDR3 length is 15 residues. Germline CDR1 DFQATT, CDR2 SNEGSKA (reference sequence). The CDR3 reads CSTRDPGLSNQPQLF. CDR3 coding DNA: TGCAGTACTAGAGATCCGGGGCTCAGCAATCAGCCCCAGCTTTTT.

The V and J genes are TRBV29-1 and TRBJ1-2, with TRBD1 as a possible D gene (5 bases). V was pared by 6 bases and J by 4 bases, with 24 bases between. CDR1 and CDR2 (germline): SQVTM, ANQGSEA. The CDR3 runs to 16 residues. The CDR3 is CSVPWAGRGFSYGYTF. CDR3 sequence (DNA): TGCAGCGTCCCCTGGGCAGGGAGAGGATTTAGCTATGGCTACACCTTC.

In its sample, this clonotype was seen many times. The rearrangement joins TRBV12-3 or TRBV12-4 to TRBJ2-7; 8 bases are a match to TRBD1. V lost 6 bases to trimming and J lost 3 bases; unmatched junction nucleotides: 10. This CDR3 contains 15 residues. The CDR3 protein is CASSQTGDVFYEQYF. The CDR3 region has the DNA TGTGCCAGCAGCCAGACAGGGGACGTTTTCTACGAGCAGTACTTC.

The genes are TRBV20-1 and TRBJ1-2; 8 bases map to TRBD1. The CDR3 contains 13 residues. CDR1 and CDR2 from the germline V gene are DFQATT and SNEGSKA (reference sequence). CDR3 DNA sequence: TGCAATGCGATTGACAGGGGAGATTATGGCTACACCTTC. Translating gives CNAIDRGDYGYTF.

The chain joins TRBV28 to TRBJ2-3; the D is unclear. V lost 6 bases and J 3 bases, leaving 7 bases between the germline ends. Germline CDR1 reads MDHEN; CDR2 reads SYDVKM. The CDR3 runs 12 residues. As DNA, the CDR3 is TGTGCCAGCAGGGCCTGGACAGATACGCAGTATTTT. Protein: CASRAWTDTQYF.

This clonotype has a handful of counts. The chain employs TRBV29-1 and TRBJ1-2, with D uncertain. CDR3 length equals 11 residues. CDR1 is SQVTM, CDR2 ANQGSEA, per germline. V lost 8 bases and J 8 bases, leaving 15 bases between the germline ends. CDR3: CSLAGGGGYTF. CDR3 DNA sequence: TGCAGCCTTGCGGGAGGAGGAGGCTACACCTTC. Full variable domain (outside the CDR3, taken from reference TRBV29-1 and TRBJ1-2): SAVISQKPSRDICQRGTSLTIQCQVDSQVTMMFWYRQQPGQSLTLIATANQGSEATYESGFVIDKFPISRPNLTFSTLTVSNMSPEDSSIYLCSLAGGGGYTFGSGTRLTVV.

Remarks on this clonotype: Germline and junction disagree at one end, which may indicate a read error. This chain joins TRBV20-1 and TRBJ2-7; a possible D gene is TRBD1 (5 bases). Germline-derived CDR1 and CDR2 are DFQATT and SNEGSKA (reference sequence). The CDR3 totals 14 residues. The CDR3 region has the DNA TGTAGTGCTAGAGACCCCTCAGGGATCTACGAGGAGTACTTC. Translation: CSARDPSGIYEEYF.

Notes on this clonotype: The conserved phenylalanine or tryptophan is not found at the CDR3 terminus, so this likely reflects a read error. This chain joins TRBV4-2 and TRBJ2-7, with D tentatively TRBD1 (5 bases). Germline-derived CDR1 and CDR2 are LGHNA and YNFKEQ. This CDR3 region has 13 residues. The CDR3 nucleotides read TGTGCCAACAGCCAGGGCAAATCCTACGAGCAGTACATC. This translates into CANSQGKSYEQYI.

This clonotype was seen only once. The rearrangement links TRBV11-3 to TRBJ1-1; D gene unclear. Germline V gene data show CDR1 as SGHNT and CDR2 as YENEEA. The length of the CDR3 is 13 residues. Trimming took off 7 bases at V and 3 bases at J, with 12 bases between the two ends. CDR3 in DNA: TGTGCCAGCAAGCGGTCAAGAGACACTGAAGCTTTCTTT. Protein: CASKRSRDTEAFF.

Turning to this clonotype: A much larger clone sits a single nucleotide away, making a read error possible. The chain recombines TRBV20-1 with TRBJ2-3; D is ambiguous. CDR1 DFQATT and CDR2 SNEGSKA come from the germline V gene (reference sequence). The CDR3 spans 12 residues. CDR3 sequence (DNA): TGCAGAGCTAGAGAAGGTCAAGATACGCAGTATTTT. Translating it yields CRAREGQDTQYF.

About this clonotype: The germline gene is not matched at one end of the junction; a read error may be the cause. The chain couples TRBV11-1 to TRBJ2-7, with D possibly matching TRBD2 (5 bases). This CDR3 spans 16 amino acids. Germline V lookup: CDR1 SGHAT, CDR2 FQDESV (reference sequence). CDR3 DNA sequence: TGTGACAGCAGCTTAGCGATTCGTTACAACTACTACGAGCAGTACTTC. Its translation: CDSSLAIRYNYYEQYF. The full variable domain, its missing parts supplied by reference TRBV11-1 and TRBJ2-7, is EAEVAQSPRYKITEKSQAVAFWCDPISGHATLYWYRQILGQGPELLVQFQDESVVDDSQLPKDRFSAERLKGVDSTLKIQPAELGDSAMYLCDSSLAIRYNYYEQYFGPGTRLTVT.

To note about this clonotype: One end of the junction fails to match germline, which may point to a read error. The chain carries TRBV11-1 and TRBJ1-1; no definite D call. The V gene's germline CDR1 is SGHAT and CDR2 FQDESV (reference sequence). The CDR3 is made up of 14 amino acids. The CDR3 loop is CVSTINGRNTEAFF. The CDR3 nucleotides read TGTGTCAGCACTATAAACGGGAGGAACACCGAAGCTTTCTTT.

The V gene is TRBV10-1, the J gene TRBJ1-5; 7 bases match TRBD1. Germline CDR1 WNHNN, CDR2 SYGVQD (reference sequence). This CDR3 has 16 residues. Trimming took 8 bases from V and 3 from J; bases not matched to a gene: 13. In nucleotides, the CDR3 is TGCGCCAGCCCACTCAGGGGGAAAGGGGACAATCAGCCCCAGCATTTT. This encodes CASPLRGKGDNQPQHF.

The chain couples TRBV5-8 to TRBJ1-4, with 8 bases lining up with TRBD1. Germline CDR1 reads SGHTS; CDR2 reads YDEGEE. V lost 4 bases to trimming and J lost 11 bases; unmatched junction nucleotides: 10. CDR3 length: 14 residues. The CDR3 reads CASSLDFQGAKLFF. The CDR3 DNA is TGTGCCAGCAGCCTAGATTTTCAGGGGGCCAAACTGTTTTTT.

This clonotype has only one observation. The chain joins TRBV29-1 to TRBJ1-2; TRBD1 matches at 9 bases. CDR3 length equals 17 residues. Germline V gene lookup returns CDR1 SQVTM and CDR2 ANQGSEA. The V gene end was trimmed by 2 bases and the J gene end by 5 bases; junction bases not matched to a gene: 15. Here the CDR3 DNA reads TGCAGCGTTGAAAAGGACAGGAGACAGGGGGTCAGGTATGGCTACACCTTC. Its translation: CSVEKDRRQGVRYGYTF.

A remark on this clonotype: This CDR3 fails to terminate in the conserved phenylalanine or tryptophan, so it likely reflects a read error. DNA for the CDR3: TGTGCCAGCAGCTTAGTTCCAGAGGACAGGCCCTCTGGGGCCAATGTCCTGACTTTA. The encoded protein is CASSLVPEDRPSGANVLTL. The V gene is TRBV11-2, the J gene TRBJ2-6, with TRBD1 matching 7 bases. Germline V gene lookup returns CDR1 SGHAT and CDR2 FQNNGV. This CDR3 has 19 residues.

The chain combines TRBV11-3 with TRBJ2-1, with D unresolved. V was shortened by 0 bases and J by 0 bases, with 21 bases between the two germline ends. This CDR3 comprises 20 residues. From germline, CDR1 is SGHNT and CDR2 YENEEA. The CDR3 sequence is CASSLDLLESSMSSYNEQFF. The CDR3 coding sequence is TGTGCCAGCAGCTTAGATCTCCTAGAGTCTTCGATGAGCTCCTACAATGAGCAGTTCTTC. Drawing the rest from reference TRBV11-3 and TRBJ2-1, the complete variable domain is EAGVVQSPRYKIIEKKQPVAFWCNPISGHNTLYWYLQNLGQGPELLIRYENEEAVDDSQLPKDRFSAERLKGVDSTLKIQPAELGDSAVYLCASSLDLLESSMSSYNEQFFGPGTRLTVL.

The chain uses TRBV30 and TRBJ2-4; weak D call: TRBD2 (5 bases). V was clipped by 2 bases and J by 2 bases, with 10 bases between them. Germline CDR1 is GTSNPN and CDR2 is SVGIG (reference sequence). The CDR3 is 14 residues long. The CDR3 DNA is TGTGCCTGGAGTCATCCCGGGACCAAAAACATTCAGTACTTC. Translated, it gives CAWSHPGTKNIQYF.

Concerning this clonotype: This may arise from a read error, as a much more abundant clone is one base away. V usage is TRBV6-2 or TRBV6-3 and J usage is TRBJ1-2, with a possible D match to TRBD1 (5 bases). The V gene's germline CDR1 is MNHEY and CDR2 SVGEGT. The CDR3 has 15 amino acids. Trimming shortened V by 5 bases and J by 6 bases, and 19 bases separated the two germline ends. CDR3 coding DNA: TGTGCCAGCAGTCCCCGGCAGGCCAGAGGGGATGGCTACACCTTC. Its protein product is CASSPRQARGDGYTF.

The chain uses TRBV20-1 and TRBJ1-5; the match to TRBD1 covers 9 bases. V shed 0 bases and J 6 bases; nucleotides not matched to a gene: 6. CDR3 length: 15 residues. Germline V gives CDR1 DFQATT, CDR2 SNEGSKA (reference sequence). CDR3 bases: TGCAGTGCTAGAGATTACAGGGGGCTGGGTCAGCCCCAGCATTTT. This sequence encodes CSARDYRGLGQPQHF.